The source of this TCR beta chain is a study of cytomegalovirus exposure and HLA in healthy donors. Amplification used 60 Vbeta primers and 13 Jbeta primers. The assay was immunoSEQ multiplex PCR, and TCRdb's table has in-frame clones only and misses some. The data hold roughly 88,000 clones, with less than 85% observed a single time. The study, taken as a whole, reports: Per published reports, the classifier diagnosed cytomegalovirus status with high specificity and sensitivity. Rare TCR sequences predominated, though certain public TCRs were found in many donors. Presence/absence results assume similar sequencing depth per donor, which may not hold. What TCR beta sequences reportedly achieved was accurate prediction of HLA-A and HLA-B alleles in most subjects.

Turning to this clone: What it binds is unknown.

Trimming left V 0 bases short and J 5 bases short, with 11 bases between. CDR1 is SGDLS and CDR2 is YYNGEE in the germline V gene. The CDR3 covers 14 residues. The source material was PBMCs. The source of this sequence is a man aged 25 to 40 in good health and CMV-seropositive. The V call is TRBV9, the J call TRBJ1-1, with D possibly being TRBD1 (5 bases). The CDR3 reads CASSVVGGWTEAFF. The CDR3 DNA is TGTGCCAGCAGCGTAGTCGGGGGTTGGACTGAAGCTTTCTTT.